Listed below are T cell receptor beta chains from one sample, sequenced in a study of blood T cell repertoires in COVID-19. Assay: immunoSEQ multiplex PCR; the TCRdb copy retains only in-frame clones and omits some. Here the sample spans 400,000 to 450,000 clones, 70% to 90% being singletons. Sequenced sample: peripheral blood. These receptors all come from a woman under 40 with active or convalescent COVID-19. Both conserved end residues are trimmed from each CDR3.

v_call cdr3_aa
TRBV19 ASSIGQSNQPQH
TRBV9 ASSVSTASETQY
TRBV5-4 ASSPKGTGGTEAF
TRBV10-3 AISGSSGVSYEQY
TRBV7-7 ASSLGGLAGGQGETQY
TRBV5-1 ASVSGRTDTQY
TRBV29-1 SVDTTQETQY
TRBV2 ASSAQGTDTQY
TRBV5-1 ASSLASNYGYT
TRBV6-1 ASSEEFWDRGRGYT
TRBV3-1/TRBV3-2 ASSQLAGAGDTQY
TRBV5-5 ASSFDRGASTEAF
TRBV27 ASSLRGSNYGYT
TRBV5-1 ASSRTSGYEQY
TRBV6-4 ASSDGTSGGNEQF
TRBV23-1 ASTNRRGNNSPLH
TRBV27 ASSPLGGYRQSPYEQY
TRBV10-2 ASREPGTGGYYGYT
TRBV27 ASSLYWGGGSGNTIY
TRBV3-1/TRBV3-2 ASSQAIDRRPVYEQY
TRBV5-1 ASSLGAGAGTGELF
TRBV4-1 ASSQQQGENTEAF
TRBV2 ASRGQGPFYGYT
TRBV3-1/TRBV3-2 ASSPSVTVNTEAF
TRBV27 ASTDRASLLYYTGELF
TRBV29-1 SAVRDRGYEQY
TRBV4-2 ASSARTNYNEQF